This T cell receptor beta chain originates from a study of cytomegalovirus exposure and HLA in healthy donors. Turning to this clone: Its antigen is unknown.

Researchers ran the PCR with 60 Vbeta and 13 Jbeta primers. The method was immunoSEQ multiplex PCR; TCRdb's version includes in-frame clones alone and lacks a portion of them. Of around 150,000 clones listed, around four fifths are singletons. With 1 base clipped from V and 2 bases from J, the junction kept 5 bases outside the gene matches. CDR1 and CDR2 (germline): SGHTA, FQGNSA. CDR3 length: 16 residues. Study-wide results and caveats: Judged likely to be a sequencing artifact was a cluster of highly shared sequence variants.

The sequence was obtained from a male donor in good health and CMV-seronegative. Material: PBMCs. The chain joins TRBV7-2 to TRBJ2-3; 8 bases are a match to TRBD2. The CDR3 DNA is TGTGCCAGCAGCTTAGTGGCGGGAGGCCACACAGATACGCAGTATTTT. It translates to CASSLVAGGHTDTQYF.